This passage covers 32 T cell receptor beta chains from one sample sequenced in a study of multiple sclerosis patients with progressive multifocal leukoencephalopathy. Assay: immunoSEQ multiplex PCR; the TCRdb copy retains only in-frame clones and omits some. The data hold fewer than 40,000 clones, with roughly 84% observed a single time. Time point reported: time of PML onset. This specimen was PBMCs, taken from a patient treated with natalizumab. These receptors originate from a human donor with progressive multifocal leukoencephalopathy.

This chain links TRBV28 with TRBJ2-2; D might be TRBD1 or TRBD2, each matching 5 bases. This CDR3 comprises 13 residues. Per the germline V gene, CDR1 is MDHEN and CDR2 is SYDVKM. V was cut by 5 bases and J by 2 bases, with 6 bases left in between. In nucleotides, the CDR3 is TGTGCCAGCAGTGGGGGAAACACCGGGGAGCTGTTTTTT. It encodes CASSGGNTGELFF.

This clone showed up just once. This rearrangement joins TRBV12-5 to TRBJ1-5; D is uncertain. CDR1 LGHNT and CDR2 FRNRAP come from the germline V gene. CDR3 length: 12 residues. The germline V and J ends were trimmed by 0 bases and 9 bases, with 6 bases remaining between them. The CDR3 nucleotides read TGTGCTAGTGGTTTGGTACCCCGGCCCCAGCATTTT. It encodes CASGLVPRPQHF.

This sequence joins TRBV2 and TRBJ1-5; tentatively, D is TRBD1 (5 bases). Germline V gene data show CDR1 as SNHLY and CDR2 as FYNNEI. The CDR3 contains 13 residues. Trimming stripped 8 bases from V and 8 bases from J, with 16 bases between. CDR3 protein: CASEGALGEPQHF. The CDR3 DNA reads TGTGCCAGCGAAGGGGCCCTCGGGGAGCCCCAGCATTTT.

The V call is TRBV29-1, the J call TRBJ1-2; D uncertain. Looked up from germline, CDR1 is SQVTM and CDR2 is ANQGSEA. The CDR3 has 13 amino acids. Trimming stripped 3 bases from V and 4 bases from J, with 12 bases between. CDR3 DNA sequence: TGCAGCGTTGATACCTCGCTCAGCTATGGCTACACCTTC. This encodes CSVDTSLSYGYTF.

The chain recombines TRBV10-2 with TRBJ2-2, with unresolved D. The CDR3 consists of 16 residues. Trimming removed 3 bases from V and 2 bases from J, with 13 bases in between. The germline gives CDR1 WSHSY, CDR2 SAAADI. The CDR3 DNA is TGCGCCAGCAGTGAAATGTCCCGGGTCAACACCGGGGAGCTGTTTTTT. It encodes CASSEMSRVNTGELFF.

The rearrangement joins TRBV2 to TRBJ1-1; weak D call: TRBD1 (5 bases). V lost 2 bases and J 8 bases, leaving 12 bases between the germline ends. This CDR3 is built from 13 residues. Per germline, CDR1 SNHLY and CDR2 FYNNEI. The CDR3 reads CASSEMSGTEAFF. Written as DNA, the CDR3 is TGTGCCAGCAGTGAAATGTCAGGGACGGAAGCTTTCTTT. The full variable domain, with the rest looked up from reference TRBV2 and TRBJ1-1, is EPEVTQTPSHQVTQMGQEVILRCVPISNHLYFYWYRQILGQKVEFLVSFYNNEISEKSEIFDDQFSVERPDGSNFTLKIRSTKLEDSAMYFCASSEMSGTEAFFGQGTRLTVV.

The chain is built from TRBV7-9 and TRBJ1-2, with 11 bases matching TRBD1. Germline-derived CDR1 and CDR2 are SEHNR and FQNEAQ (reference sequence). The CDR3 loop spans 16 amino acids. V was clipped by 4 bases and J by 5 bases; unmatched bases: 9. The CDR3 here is CASSSGPGQGGYGYTF. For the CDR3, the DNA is TGTGCCAGCAGCTCCGGCCCGGGACAGGGGGGGTATGGCTACACCTTC.

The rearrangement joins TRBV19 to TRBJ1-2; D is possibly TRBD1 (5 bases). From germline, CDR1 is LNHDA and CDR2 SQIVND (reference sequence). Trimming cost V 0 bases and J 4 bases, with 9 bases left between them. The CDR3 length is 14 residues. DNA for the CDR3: TGTGCCAGTAGTATAGAAGACGGGGCCTATGGCTACACCTTC. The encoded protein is CASSIEDGAYGYTF.

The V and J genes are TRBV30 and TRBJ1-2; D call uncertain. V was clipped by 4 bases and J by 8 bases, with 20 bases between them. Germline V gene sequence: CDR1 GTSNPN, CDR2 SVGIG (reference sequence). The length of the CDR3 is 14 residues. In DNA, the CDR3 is TGTGCCTGGACCCCCCAGGTCCCCACGGGAGGCTACACCTTC. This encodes CAWTPQVPTGGYTF.

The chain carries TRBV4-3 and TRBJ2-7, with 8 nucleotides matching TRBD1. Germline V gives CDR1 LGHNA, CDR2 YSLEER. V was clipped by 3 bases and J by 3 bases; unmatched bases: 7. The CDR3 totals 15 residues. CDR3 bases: TGCGCCAGCAGCCATGTGAGACAGGGGTACTACGAGCAGTACTTC. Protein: CASSHVRQGYYEQYF.

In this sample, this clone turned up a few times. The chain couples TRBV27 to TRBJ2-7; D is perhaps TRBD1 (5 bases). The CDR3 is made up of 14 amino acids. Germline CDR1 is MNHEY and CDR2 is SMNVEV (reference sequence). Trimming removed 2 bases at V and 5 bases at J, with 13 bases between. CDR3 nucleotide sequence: TGTGCCAGCAGTTTACAGGGTCCACCCCACGAGCAGTACTTC. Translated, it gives CASSLQGPPHEQYF.

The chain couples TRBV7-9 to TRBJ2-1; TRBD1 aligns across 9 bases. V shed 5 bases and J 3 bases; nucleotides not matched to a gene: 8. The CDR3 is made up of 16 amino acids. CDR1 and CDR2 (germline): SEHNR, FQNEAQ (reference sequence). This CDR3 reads CASSKPGQGYYNEQFF. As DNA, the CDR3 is TGTGCCAGCAGCAAACCGGGACAGGGCTACTACAATGAGCAGTTCTTC.

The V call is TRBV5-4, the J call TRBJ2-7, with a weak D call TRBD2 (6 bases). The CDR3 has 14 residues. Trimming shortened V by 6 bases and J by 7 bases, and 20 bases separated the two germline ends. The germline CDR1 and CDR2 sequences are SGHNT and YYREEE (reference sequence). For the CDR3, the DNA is TGTGCCAGCATGTCCCTCCCCGGGCGGGAAGAGCAGTACTTC. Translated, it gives CASMSLPGREEQYF.

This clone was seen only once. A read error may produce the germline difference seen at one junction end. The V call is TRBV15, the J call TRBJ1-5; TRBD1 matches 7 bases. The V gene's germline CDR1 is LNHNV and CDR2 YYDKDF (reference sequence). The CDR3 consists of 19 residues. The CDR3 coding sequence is TGTGCCTCCAGCAGTGAAGCGGGACAGTTCCGCTCGAGGGATCAGCCCCAGCATTTT. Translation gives CASSSEAGQFRSRDQPQHF.

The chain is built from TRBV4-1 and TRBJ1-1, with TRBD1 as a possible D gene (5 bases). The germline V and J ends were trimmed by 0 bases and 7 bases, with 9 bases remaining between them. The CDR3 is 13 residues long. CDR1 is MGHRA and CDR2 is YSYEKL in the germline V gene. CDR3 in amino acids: CASSQDRGFEAFF. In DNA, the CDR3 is TGCGCCAGCAGCCAAGATCGGGGGTTTGAAGCTTTCTTT.

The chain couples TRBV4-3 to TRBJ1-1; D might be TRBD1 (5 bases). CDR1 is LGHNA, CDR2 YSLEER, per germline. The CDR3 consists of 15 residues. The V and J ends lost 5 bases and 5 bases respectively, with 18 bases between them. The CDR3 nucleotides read TGCGCCAGCAGCTTTCGCCAGGGTTTAGGGACTGAAGCTTTCTTT. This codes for CASSFRQGLGTEAFF.

The CDR3 nucleotides read TGTGCCAGCAGTGAGGGATCCACCAGGGGTGTGGGAGGCTACACCTTC. This translates into CASSEGSTRGVGGYTF. The chain links TRBV2 to TRBJ1-2; tentatively, D is TRBD1 (6 bases). The CDR3 has 16 residues. Germline V lookup: CDR1 SNHLY, CDR2 FYNNEI. V gave up 3 bases and J gave up 8 bases, with 22 bases separating them.

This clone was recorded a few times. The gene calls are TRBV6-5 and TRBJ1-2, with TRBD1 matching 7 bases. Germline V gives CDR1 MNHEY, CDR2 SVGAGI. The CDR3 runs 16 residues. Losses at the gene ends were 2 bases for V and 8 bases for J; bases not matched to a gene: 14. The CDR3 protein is CASSYDWGATGEGYTF. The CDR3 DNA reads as TGTGCCAGCAGTTACGACTGGGGAGCTACAGGGGAAGGCTACACCTTC.

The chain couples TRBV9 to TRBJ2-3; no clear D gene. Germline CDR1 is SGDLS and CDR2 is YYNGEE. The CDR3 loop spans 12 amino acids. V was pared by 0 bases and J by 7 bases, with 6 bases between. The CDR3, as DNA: TGTGCCAGCAGCGTAGTAACAAATACGCAGTATTTT. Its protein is CASSVVTNTQYF. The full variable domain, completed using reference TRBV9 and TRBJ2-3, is DSGVTQTPKHLITATGQRVTLRCSPRSGDLSVYWYQQSLDQGLQFLIQYYNGEERAKGNILERFSAQQFPDLHSELNLSSLELGDSALYFCASSVVTNTQYFGPGTRLTVL.

The CDR3, as DNA: TGTGCCAGCTCCCCCATCAGCGGAACTGAAGCTTTCTTT. This gives the protein CASSPISGTEAFF. The chain is built from TRBV18 and TRBJ1-1, with D unclear. Germline assignment: CDR1 KGHSH and CDR2 LQKENI. V lost 6 bases, J lost 5 bases, and 13 bases lay in between. The CDR3 runs 13 residues.

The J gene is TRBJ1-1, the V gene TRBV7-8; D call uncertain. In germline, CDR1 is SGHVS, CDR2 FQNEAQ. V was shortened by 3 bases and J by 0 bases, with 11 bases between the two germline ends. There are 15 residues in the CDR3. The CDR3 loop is CASSFGSGMNTEAFF. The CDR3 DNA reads TGTGCCAGCAGCTTCGGGTCGGGTATGAACACTGAAGCTTTCTTT.

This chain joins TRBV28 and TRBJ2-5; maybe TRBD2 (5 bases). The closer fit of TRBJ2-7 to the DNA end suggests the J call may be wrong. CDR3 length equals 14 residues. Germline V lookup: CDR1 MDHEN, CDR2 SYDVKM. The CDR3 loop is CASRRQREADEQYF. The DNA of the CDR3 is TGTGCCAGCAGGAGACAACGGGAAGCCGACGAGCAGTACTTC.

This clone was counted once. CDR3 region: CASSDVRGVETQYF. The CDR3 DNA reads as TGTGCCAGCAGTGACGTCAGGGGAGTCGAGACCCAGTACTTC. The gene calls are TRBV2 and TRBJ2-5; tentative D call: TRBD1 (6 bases). Trimming removed 3 bases from V and 5 bases from J, with 13 bases in between. Germline CDR1 and CDR2: SNHLY and FYNNEI. The CDR3 loop spans 14 amino acids.

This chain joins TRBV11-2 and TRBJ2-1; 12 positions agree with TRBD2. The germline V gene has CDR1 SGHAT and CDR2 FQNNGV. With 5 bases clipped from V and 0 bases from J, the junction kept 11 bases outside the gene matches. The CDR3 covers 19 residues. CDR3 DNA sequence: TGTGCCAGCAGCGCCGGGACTAGCGGGTTCGGTAGCTCCTACAATGAGCAGTTCTTC. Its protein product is CASSAGTSGFGSSYNEQFF.

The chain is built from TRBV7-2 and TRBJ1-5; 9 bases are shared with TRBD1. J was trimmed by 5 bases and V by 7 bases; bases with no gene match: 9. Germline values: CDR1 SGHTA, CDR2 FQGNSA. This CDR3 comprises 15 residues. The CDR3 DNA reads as TGTGCCAGCACCGGAGGGGACAGGGAGCATCAGCCCCAGCATTTT. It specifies CASTGGDREHQPQHF.

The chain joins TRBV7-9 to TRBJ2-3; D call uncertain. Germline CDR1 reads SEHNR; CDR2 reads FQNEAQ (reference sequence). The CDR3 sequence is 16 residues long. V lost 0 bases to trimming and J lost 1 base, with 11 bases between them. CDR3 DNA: TGTGCCAGCAGCTTAGCTGGGGAAAGGGGCACAGATACGCAGTATTTT. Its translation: CASSLAGERGTDTQYF.

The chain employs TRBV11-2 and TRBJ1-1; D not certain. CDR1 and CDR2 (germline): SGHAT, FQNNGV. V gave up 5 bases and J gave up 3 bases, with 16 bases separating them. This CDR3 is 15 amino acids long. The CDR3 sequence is CASSLYMGSHTEAFF. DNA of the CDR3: TGTGCCAGCAGCCTATATATGGGCAGTCACACTGAAGCTTTCTTT.

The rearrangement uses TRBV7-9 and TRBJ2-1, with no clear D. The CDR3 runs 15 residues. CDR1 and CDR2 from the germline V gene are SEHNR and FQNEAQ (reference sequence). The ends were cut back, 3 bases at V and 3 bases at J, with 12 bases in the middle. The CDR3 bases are TGTGCCAGCAGCTTTGGGTCGCTATACTACAATGAGCAGTTCTTC. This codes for CASSFGSLYYNEQFF.

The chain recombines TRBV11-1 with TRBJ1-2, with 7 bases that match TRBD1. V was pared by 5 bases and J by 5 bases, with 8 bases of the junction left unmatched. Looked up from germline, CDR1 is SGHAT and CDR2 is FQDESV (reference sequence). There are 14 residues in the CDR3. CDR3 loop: CASSETGRPYGYTF. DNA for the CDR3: TGTGCCAGCAGCGAGACAGGGCGTCCTTATGGCTACACCTTC.

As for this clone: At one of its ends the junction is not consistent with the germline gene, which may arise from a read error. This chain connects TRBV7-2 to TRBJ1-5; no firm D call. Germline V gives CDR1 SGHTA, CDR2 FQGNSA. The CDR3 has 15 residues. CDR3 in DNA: TGCGCCAGCAGCCAAGATCGGGCGGTATTCTCGCCCCAGCATTTT. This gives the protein CASSQDRAVFSPQHF.

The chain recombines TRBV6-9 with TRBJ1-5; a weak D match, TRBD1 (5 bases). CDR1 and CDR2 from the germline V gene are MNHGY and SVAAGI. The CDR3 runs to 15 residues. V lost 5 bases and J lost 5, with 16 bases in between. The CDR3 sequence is CASSLNGGNDQPQHF. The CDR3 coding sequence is TGTGCCAGCAGTCTGAACGGGGGAAACGATCAGCCCCAGCATTTT.

Written as DNA, the CDR3 is TGCGCCAGCAGCCAAGATTTTTACAGGGCTAGCGGGGGCCGCAATGAGCAGTTCTTC. Its translation: CASSQDFYRASGGRNEQFF. The rearrangement uses TRBV4-3 and TRBJ2-1, with 10 nucleotides matching TRBD2. The CDR3 extends over 19 amino acids. V was clipped by 0 bases and J by 6 bases; unmatched bases: 14. Germline V gene sequence: CDR1 LGHNA, CDR2 YSLEER.